The 23 T cell receptor beta chains reported below all come from one sample, sequenced in a study of OX40 agonist ivuxolimab in advanced cancers. Library preparation was by the immunoSEQ multiplex PCR assay. Held by TCRdb, this immuneACCESS table contains in-frame sequences only and omits some clones. Under half of the omission traces to an unresolved V gene where checked; the cause of the rest is unknown. This sample holds around 50,000 clones; 70% to 90% were observed only once. Jointly, the top ten make up around 0.61% of the sample. The source material was CD4+ or CD8+ T cells sorted from blood, sampled in a trial of the OX40 agonist ivuxolimab. The receptors derive from an adult with an advanced solid tumor such as melanoma, head and neck, liver or kidney cancer.

The rearrangement links TRBV27 to TRBJ2-7; D is uncertain. Looked up from germline, CDR1 is MNHEY and CDR2 is SMNVEV (reference sequence). This CDR3 contains 15 residues. V was clipped by 7 bases and J by 1 base, with 17 bases between them. The CDR3, as DNA: TGTGCCAGCAACACCCCTCTGACGTTATCCTACGAGCAGTACTTC. Translation: CASNTPLTLSYEQYF.

The count of this clone is one. One end of the junction varies from germline; a read error may be responsible. The DNA of the CDR3 is TGTGCCAGCAGCCTAGACGGAGGCACTGAAGCTTTCTTT. Translated: CASSLDGGTEAFF. The rearrangement joins TRBV11-2 to TRBJ1-1, with unresolved D. Germline CDR1 and CDR2: SGHAT and FQNNGV. This CDR3 has 13 residues.

This chain links TRBV27 with TRBJ2-5, with 9 bases matching TRBD1. V shed 5 bases and J 4 bases; nucleotides not matched to a gene: 2. Germline V lookup: CDR1 MNHEY, CDR2 SMNVEV (reference sequence). The CDR3 is 13 residues long. The CDR3 reads CASSIQGAETQYF. The DNA of the CDR3 is TGTGCCAGCAGTATACAGGGGGCAGAGACCCAGTACTTC.

The chain employs TRBV11-3 and TRBJ1-1; D gene uncertain. CDR1 is SGHNT, CDR2 YENEEA, per germline. V was shortened by 3 bases and J by 2 bases, with 7 bases between the two germline ends. This CDR3 spans 13 amino acids. The CDR3 DNA follows: TGTGCCAGCAGCTTTTCAAAAAACACTGAAGCTTTCTTT. As protein: CASSFSKNTEAFF.

Written as DNA, the CDR3 is TGTGCCAGCAGCTTTAGGTTTAGCGGATGCACAGATACGCAGTATTTT. It specifies CASSFRFSGCTDTQYF. V is TRBV12-1 and J is TRBJ2-3; the D segment call TRBD2 is taken from the table without a DNA check. TRBV12-1 is a documented pseudogene. The CDR3 covers 16 residues.

This clone has only one observation. The CDR3 nucleotides read TGTGCCAGCCGACCTCCGGGACTAGCGGGAGGTGGGGAGCAGTTCTTC. Translating it yields CASRPPGLAGGGEQFF. V is TRBV2 and J is TRBJ2-1; 15 positions agree with TRBD2. V gave up 8 bases and J gave up 10 bases; unmatched junction bases: 12. CDR1 is SNHLY and CDR2 is FYNNEI in the germline V gene. The CDR3 spans 16 residues. Full variable domain (outside the CDR3, taken from reference TRBV2 and TRBJ2-1): EPEVTQTPSHQVTQMGQEVILRCVPISNHLYFYWYRQILGQKVEFLVSFYNNEISEKSEIFDDQFSVERPDGSNFTLKIRSTKLEDSAMYFCASRPPGLAGGGEQFFGPGTRLTVL.

V gene TRBV30 combines with J gene TRBJ2-7, with D maybe TRBD1 (5 bases). The germline V and J ends were trimmed by 0 bases and 6 bases, with 15 bases remaining between them. CDR3 length equals 14 residues. Germline V gene lookup returns CDR1 GTSNPN and CDR2 SVGIG (reference sequence). As DNA, the CDR3 is TGTGCCTGGAGTGTACTGCAGGGTAAAGGCGAGCAGTACTTC. This translates into CAWSVLQGKGEQYF.

V and J are TRBV30 and TRBJ1-2, with D hard to call. From germline, CDR1 is GTSNPN and CDR2 SVGIG (reference sequence). This CDR3 has 10 amino acids. Trimming removed 3 bases at V and 8 bases at J, with 7 bases between. The CDR3 region has the DNA TGTGCCTGGAGGGGGTCGGGCTACACCTTC. It encodes CAWRGSGYTF.

The V and J genes are TRBV29-1 and TRBJ1-5, with D perhaps matching TRBD1 (5 bases). The V gene lost 7 bases and the J gene lost 7 bases, with 14 bases spanning the gap. This CDR3 region has 12 residues. Germline V CDR1 and CDR2: SQVTM, ANQGSEA. CDR3 in DNA: TGCAGCGGGGGGGACCTGGGGCAGCCCCAGCATTTT. Its translation: CSGGDLGQPQHF.

The V and J genes are TRBV11-3 and TRBJ2-4; 9 nucleotides agree with TRBD1. With 2 bases clipped from V and 8 bases from J, the junction kept 7 bases outside the gene matches. CDR3 length equals 15 residues. The germline V gene has CDR1 SGHNT and CDR2 YENEEA. For the CDR3, the DNA is TGTGCCAGCAGCTTATCTCCGGGACAGGGCGACATTCAGTACTTC. Its translation is CASSLSPGQGDIQYF.

V gene TRBV4-1 combines with J gene TRBJ1-4, with 7 bases identical to TRBD1. Germline CDR1 and CDR2: MGHRA and YSYEKL. The CDR3 spans 14 residues. J was trimmed by 8 bases and V by 3 bases; bases with no gene match: 6. The CDR3 DNA reads as TGCGCCAGCAGCCACACCGGGACAGTAGAAAAACTGTTTTTT. Translated, it gives CASSHTGTVEKLFF.

Turning to this clone: In the same sample, other DNA sequences code for this CDR3. V is TRBV5-1 and J is TRBJ2-5; no reliable D call. With 5 bases removed from V and 3 bases from J, the gap between germline ends came to 5 bases. Per the germline V gene, CDR1 is SGHRS and CDR2 is YFSETQ. The CDR3 spans 11 residues. CDR3 bases: TGCGCCAGCAGTCTTGAAGAGACCCAGTACTTC. Amino acid sequence: CASSLEETQYF.

V gene TRBV15 combines with J gene TRBJ2-5, with 7 bases identical to TRBD2. CDR3 size: 16 residues. CDR1 is LNHNV and CDR2 is YYDKDF in the germline V gene (reference sequence). V shed 0 bases, J shed 4 bases, and the junction held 8 bases outside the gene matches. CDR3 in amino acids: CATSRDLPGRGETQYF. CDR3 DNA sequence: TGTGCCACCAGCAGAGATCTTCCAGGGAGGGGAGAGACCCAGTACTTC. The whole variable domain, filled in from reference TRBV15 and TRBJ2-5, reads DAMVIQNPRYQVTQFGKPVTLSCSQTLNHNVMYWYQQKSSQAPKLLFHYYDKDFNNEADTPDNFQSRRPNTSFCFLDIRSPGLGDTAMYLCATSRDLPGRGETQYFGPGTRLLVL.

The chain uses TRBV7-8 and TRBJ2-7, with unresolved D. This CDR3 spans 11 amino acids. V lost 3 bases and J lost 7, with 7 bases in between. The germline CDR1 and CDR2 sequences are SGHVS and FQNEAQ. The CDR3 here is CASSLIEEQYF. CDR3 nucleotide sequence: TGTGCCAGCAGCTTGATAGAGGAGCAGTACTTC.

This rearrangement joins TRBV6-5 to TRBJ1-1, with TRBD1 as a possible D gene (5 bases). Trimming shortened V by 10 bases and J by 5 bases, and 17 bases separated the two germline ends. Per the germline V gene, CDR1 is MNHEY and CDR2 is SVGAGI. CDR3 size: 13 residues. CDR3 nucleotide sequence: TGTGCCACGGTAGGGGAGGGACGAACTGAAGCTTTCTTT. It is translated as CATVGEGRTEAFF.

The chain carries TRBV27 and TRBJ2-5, with D possibly matching TRBD2 (5 bases). V lost 6 bases and J 0 bases, leaving 8 bases between the germline ends. The CDR3 sequence is 13 residues long. CDR1 and CDR2 (germline): MNHEY, SMNVEV (reference sequence). CDR3 sequence (DNA): TGTGCCAGCAGCAGAGCGGACCAAGAGACCCAGTACTTC. This translates into CASSRADQETQYF.

The J gene is TRBJ2-3, the V gene TRBV19; 10 bases match TRBD2. The CDR3 extends over 14 amino acids. V was pared by 6 bases and J by 5 bases, with 5 bases of the junction left unmatched. Per the germline V gene, CDR1 is LNHDA and CDR2 is SQIVND (reference sequence). The CDR3 sequence is CASSLAGAKDTQYF. CDR3 DNA: TGTGCCAGTAGCCTAGCGGGAGCTAAAGATACGCAGTATTTT.

This rearrangement joins TRBV25-1 to TRBJ2-3; 11 nucleotides agree with TRBD2. Germline trimming cut 5 bases from V and 9 bases from J; bases unmatched to any gene: 7. This CDR3 region has 14 residues. Per the germline V gene, CDR1 is MGHDK and CDR2 is SYGVNS. The CDR3: CASSLHGTSGTQYF. Written as DNA, the CDR3 is TGTGCCAGCAGTCTGCACGGGACTAGCGGCACGCAGTATTTT.

The sample holds one count of this clone. One end of the junction fails to match germline, which may point to a read error. This sample also contains other DNA sequences that code for the same CDR3. The chain recombines TRBV18 with TRBJ1-2; possibly TRBD1 for D (5 bases). The CDR3 totals 14 residues. Germline V lookup: CDR1 KGHSH, CDR2 LQKENI. CDR3: CASSPPGGVLGYTF. CDR3 in DNA: TGTGCCAGCTCACCTCCGGGAGGGGTCCTTGGCTACACTTTC.

This clone was seen just once. V usage is TRBV30 and J usage is TRBJ2-3; D gene ambiguous. The CDR3 is made up of 12 amino acids. Germline values: CDR1 GTSNPN, CDR2 SVGIG (reference sequence). V gave up 1 base and J gave up 0 bases, with 2 bases separating them. This CDR3 is CAWSASTDTQYF. The CDR3, as DNA: TGTGCCTGGAGTGCTAGCACAGATACGCAGTATTTT.

The chain couples TRBV2 to TRBJ1-5; D is unresolved. Germline V lookup: CDR1 SNHLY, CDR2 FYNNEI. The CDR3 is made up of 15 amino acids. The V end was cut by 3 bases, the J end by 6 bases, with 15 bases between. The CDR3 nucleotides are TGTGCCAGCAGTGAGGAGGTCTTAGGGATTCAGCCCCAGCATTTT. Encoded protein: CASSEEVLGIQPQHF.

The chain couples TRBV2 to TRBJ2-2; D not certain. This CDR3 region has 13 residues. V shed 6 bases and J shed 4 bases, with 9 bases lying between them. The germline gives CDR1 SNHLY, CDR2 FYNNEI. CDR3 DNA: TGTGCCAGCAGGGGCGTACCCACCGGGGAGCTGTTTTTT. Its translation is CASRGVPTGELFF.

This sequence joins TRBV14 and TRBJ2-7; D assignment may be TRBD1 or TRBD2 (5 bases each). V dropped 0 bases and J dropped 3 bases, with 9 bases sitting between them. There are 14 residues in the CDR3. The germline V gene has CDR1 SGHDN and CDR2 FVKESK. The CDR3 reads CASSQDLGDYEQYF. As DNA, the CDR3 is TGTGCCAGCAGCCAAGATTTGGGGGACTACGAGCAGTACTTC.